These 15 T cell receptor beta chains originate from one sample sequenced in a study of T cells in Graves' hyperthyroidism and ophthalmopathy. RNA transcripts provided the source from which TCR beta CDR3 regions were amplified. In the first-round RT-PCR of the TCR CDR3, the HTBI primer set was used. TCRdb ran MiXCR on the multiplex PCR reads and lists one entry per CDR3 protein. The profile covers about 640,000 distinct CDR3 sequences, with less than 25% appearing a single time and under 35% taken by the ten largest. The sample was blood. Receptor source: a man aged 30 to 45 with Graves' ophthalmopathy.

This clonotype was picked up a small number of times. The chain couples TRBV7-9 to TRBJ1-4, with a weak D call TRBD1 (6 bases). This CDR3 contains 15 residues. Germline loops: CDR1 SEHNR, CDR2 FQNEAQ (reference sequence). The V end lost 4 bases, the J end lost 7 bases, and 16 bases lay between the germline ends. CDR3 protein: CASSSPTGMGEKLFF. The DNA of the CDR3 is TGTGCCAGCAGCTCCCCGACAGGCATGGGTGAAAAACTGTTTTTT. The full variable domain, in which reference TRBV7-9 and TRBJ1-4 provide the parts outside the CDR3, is DTGVSQNPRHKITKRGQNVTFRCDPISEHNRLYWYRQTLGQGPEFLTYFQNEAQLEKSRLLSDRFSAERPKGSFSTLEIQRTEQGDSAMYLCASSSPTGMGEKLFFGSGTQLSVL.

The CDR3 spells CASLTSGKETQYF. The CDR3 DNA reads as TGTGCCAGCCTGACGAGCGGGAAAGAGACCCAGTACTTC. V and J are TRBV2 and TRBJ2-5, with TRBD2 matching 7 bases. The CDR3 is 13 residues long. With V trimmed by 8 bases and J by 3 bases, 6 bases remained unmatched. The germline CDR1 and CDR2 sequences are SNHLY and FYNNEI.

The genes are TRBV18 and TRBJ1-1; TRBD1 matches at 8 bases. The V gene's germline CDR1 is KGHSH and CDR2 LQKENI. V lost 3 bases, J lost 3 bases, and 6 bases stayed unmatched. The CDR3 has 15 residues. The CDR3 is CASSPKTGEYTEAFF. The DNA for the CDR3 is TGTGCCAGCTCACCGAAGACAGGGGAGTACACTGAAGCTTTCTTT.

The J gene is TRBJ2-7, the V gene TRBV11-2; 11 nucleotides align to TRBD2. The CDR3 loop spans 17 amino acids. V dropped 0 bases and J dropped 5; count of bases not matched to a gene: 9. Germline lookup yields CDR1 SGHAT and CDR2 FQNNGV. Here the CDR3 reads CASSLDVESSGRNEQYF. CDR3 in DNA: TGTGCCAGCAGCTTAGATGTGGAATCTAGCGGGAGGAACGAGCAGTACTTC.

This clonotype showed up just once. The CDR3, as DNA: TGTGCCAGCTCATACTATCAGACTAGCGGGGCAACAACCTACAATGAGCAGTTCTTC. As protein: CASSYYQTSGATTYNEQFF. The J gene is TRBJ2-1, the V gene TRBV7-9, with 11 bases matching TRBD2. CDR1 SEHNR and CDR2 FQNEAQ come from the germline V gene (reference sequence). Trimming took 8 bases from V and 2 from J; bases not matched to a gene: 17. This CDR3 has 19 residues.

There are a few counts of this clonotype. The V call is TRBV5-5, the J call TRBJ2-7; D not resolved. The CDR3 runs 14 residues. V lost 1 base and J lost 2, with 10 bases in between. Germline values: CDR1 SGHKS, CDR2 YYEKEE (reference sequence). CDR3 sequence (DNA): TGTGCCAGCAGCTTGTGGTCGGGCCCCTACGAGCAGTACTTC. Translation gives CASSLWSGPYEQYF. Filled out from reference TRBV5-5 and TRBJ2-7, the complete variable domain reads DAGVTQSPTHLIKTRGQQVTLRCSPISGHKSVSWYQQVLGQGPQFIFQYYEKEERGRGNFPDRFSARQFPNYSSELNVNALLLGDSALYLCASSLWSGPYEQYFGPGTRLTVT.

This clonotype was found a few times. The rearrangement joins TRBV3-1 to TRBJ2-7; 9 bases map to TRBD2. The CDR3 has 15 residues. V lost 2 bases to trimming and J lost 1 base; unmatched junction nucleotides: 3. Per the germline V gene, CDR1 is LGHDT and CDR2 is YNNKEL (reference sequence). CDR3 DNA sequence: TGTGCCAGCAGCCAATGGCTAGCGGGATCCTACGAGCAGTACTTC. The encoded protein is CASSQWLAGSYEQYF.

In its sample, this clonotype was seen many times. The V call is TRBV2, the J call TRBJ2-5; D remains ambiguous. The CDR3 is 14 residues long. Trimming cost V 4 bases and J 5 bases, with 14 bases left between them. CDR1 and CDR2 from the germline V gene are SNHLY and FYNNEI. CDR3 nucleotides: TGTGCCAGCAGTGTATTGCCTGCCGGGGAGACCCAGTACTTC. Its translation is CASSVLPAGETQYF.

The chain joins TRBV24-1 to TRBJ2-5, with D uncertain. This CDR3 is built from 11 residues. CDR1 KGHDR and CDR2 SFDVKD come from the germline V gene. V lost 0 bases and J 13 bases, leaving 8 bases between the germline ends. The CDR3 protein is CATSDLGLWYF. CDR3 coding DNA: TGTGCCACCAGTGATTTGGGTCTGTGGTACTTC.

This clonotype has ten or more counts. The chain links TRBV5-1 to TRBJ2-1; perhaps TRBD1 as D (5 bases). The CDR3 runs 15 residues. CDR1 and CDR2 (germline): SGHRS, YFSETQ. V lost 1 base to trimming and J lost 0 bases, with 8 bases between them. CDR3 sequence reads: CASSLSQGSYNEQFF. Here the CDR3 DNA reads TGCGCCAGCAGCTTGAGCCAGGGCTCCTACAATGAGCAGTTCTTC.

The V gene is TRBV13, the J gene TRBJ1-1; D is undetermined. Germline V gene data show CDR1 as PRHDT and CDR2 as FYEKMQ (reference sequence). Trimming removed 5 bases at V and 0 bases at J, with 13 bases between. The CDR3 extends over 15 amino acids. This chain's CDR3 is CASSIGGPLNTEAFF. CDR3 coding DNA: TGTGCCAGCAGCATCGGTGGACCATTGAACACTGAAGCTTTCTTT. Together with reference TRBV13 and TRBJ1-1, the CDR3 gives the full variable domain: AAGVIQSPRHLIKEKRETATLKCYPIPRHDTVYWYQQGPGQDPQFLISFYEKMQSDKGSIPDRFSAQQFSDYHSELNMSSLELGDSALYFCASSIGGPLNTEAFFGQGTRLTVV.

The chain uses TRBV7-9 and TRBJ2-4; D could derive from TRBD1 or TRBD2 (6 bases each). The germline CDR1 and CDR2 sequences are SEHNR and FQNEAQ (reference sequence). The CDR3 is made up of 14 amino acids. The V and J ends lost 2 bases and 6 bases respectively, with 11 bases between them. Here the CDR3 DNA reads TGTGCCAGCAGCTTAAGGGGGGCGGGAAACATTCAGTACTTC. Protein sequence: CASSLRGAGNIQYF.

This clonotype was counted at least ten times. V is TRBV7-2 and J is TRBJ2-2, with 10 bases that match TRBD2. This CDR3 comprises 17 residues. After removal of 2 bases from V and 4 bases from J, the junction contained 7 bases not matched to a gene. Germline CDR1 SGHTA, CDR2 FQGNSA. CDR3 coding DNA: TGTGCCAGCAGCTTAACGCTAGCGGGAGTTTCCACCGGGGAGCTGTTTTTT. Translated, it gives CASSLTLAGVSTGELFF.

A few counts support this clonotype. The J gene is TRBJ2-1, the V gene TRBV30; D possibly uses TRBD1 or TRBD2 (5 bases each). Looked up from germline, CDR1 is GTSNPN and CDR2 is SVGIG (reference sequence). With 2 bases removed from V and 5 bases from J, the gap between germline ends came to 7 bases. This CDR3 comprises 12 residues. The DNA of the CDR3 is TGTGCCTGGAGTTGGGGGAACAATGAGCAGTTCTTC. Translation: CAWSWGNNEQFF.

Written as DNA, the CDR3 is TGTGCCAGCAGTTTAGGTGCGCGGGGTCAGCCCCAGCATTTT. Its translation is CASSLGARGQPQHF. The genes are TRBV27 and TRBJ1-5; D not certain. V was clipped by 2 bases and J by 6 bases, with 11 bases between them. The germline V gene encodes CDR1 MNHEY and CDR2 SMNVEV (reference sequence). This CDR3 spans 14 amino acids.